The following is a T cell receptor beta chain sequence with its context. The sample is drawn from a study of blood T cell repertoires in COVID-19. About the study: COVID-19 samples from acute and convalescent phases originated in the United States, Italy and Spain. From T cells, B-cell-depleted T cells, or PBMCs came the material, which was cDNA or gDNA.

Germline CDR1 LNHDA, CDR2 SQIVND (reference sequence). Losses at the gene ends were 2 bases for V and 7 bases for J; bases not matched to a gene: 4. This CDR3 region has 13 residues. Authors' methods: Estimates of nucleated cell counts were drawn from the amplification of reference gene primers. Using immunoSEQ multiplex PCR, the repertoire was profiled, and TCRdb retains in-frame clones only, with some absent. The DNA was the basis for D and trimming; V, J and clone size are from that table. The sample contains over 200,000 clones, approximately 84% of which appear only once. The receptor comes from a man in his forties with active or convalescent COVID-19. Sequencing was carried out using peripheral blood. This sequence joins TRBV19 and TRBJ1-2, with 7 bases fitting TRBD1. This CDR3 is CASSIITGAGYTF. The CDR3 nucleotides are TGTGCCAGTAGTATAATTACAGGGGCTGGCTACACCTTC.